The 15 T cell receptor beta chains below come from one sample, sequenced in a study of post-analysis software for immune sequencing data. The antigens these receptors bind are not known. Incorporated into the TCR beta cDNA libraries were unique molecular identifiers, which served to reduce PCR and sequencing biases. TCRdb passed the PCR reads through MiXCR, listing each CDR3 protein once. Found here are 650,000 to 900,000 distinct CDR3 sequences, roughly 46% of them singletons; the top ten hold 4.9%. Whole-study findings and limits: TRBV segments more frequent in patients than in controls numbered about 5 and included TRBV5-6, TRBV5-1 and TRBV20-1.

The material sequenced was blood. The receptors here all came from a girl aged 5-17 years with multiple sclerosis.

This clonotype was found a few times. This chain links TRBV20-1 with TRBJ2-3; the match to TRBD2 covers 10 bases. Germline CDR1 DFQATT, CDR2 SNEGSKA (reference sequence). CDR3 size: 18 residues. V lost 1 base and J lost 1; bases outside the gene matches: 11. CDR3 sequence (DNA): TGCAGTGCTAGAGGCCCTAGCGCCCTAGCGGGAGGCACAGATACGCAGTATTTT. Protein: CSARGPSALAGGTDTQYF.

This clonotype was counted a few times. This sequence joins TRBV12-3 or TRBV12-4 and TRBJ1-2, with unresolved D. Trimming took 1 base from V and 7 from J, leaving 10 bases between them. This CDR3 has 13 amino acids. The CDR3 loop reads CASSLGPQGGYTF. The DNA of the CDR3 is TGTGCCAGCAGTTTAGGGCCCCAAGGTGGCTACACCTTC.

J is TRBJ1-2 and V is TRBV7-2; 9 bases are a match to TRBD1. Germline V gene data show CDR1 as SGHTA and CDR2 as FQGNSA. After removal of 5 bases from V and 5 bases from J, the junction contained 12 bases not matched to a gene. This CDR3 comprises 16 residues. CDR3 in amino acids: CASSPRTLTGGYGYTF. The DNA for the CDR3 is TGTGCCAGCAGCCCGCGAACCCTGACAGGGGGATATGGCTACACCTTC.

Points on this clonotype: A junction end diverges from the germline sequence, so it may reflect a read error. V gene TRBV7-2 combines with J gene TRBJ2-7; 10 bases agree with TRBD2. CDR1 and CDR2 from the germline V gene are SGHTA and FQGNSA. The CDR3 consists of 15 residues. The CDR3 is CASRQSGRAFYKQYF. CDR3 nucleotide sequence: TGTGCCAGCAGACAGAGCGGGAGGGCCTTCTACAAGCAGTACTTC. The whole variable domain, remainder taken from reference TRBV7-2 and TRBJ2-7, is GAGVSQSPSNKVTEKGKDVELRCDPISGHTALYWYRQSLGQGLEFLIYFQGNSAPDKSGLPSDRFSAERTGGSVSTLTIQRTQQEDSAVYLCASRQSGRAFYKQYFGPGTRLTVT.

This chain uses TRBV11-2 with TRBJ1-1, with a weak D call TRBD1 (5 bases). V was clipped by 2 bases and J by 0 bases, with 16 bases between them. Germline CDR1 reads SGHAT; CDR2 reads FQNNGV. This CDR3 has 17 amino acids. CDR3 nucleotide sequence: TGTGCCAGCAGCTTATTGGGGGGGAAGACCCTGAACACTGAAGCTTTCTTT. Translating it yields CASSLLGGKTLNTEAFF. Variable domain in full (rest from reference TRBV11-2 and TRBJ1-1): EAGVAQSPRYKIIEKRQSVAFWCNPISGHATLYWYQQILGQGPKLLIQFQNNGVVDDSQLPKDRFSAERLKGVDSTLKIQPAKLEDSAVYLCASSLLGGKTLNTEAFFGQGTRLTVV.

The rearrangement links TRBV7-9 to TRBJ2-5, with 10 bases aligning to TRBD2. The CDR3 totals 17 residues. The V gene's germline CDR1 is SEHNR and CDR2 FQNEAQ (reference sequence). Unmatched junction bases numbered 12, after V lost 7 bases and J lost 1 base. CDR3 in amino acids: CASTKGLAVFLQETQYF. The CDR3 DNA follows: TGTGCCAGCACCAAAGGACTAGCGGTATTTCTCCAAGAGACCCAGTACTTC.

This clonotype was observed a few times. The chain is built from TRBV6-5 and TRBJ2-1, with D hard to call. CDR3 size: 12 residues. Germline lookup yields CDR1 MNHEY and CDR2 SVGAGI. V was cut by 6 bases and J by 9 bases, with 12 bases left in between. The CDR3 nucleotides are TGTGCCAGCAGGACCCATTCCCTTGAGCAGTTCTTC. Protein sequence: CASRTHSLEQFF.

The chain combines TRBV5-1 with TRBJ2-1; TRBD2 aligns across 12 bases. The V and J ends lost 1 base and 10 bases, in that order; junction bases with no gene match: 6. From germline, CDR1 is SGHRS and CDR2 YFSETQ. The CDR3 length is 15 residues. The CDR3 is CASSLTLAGGYEQFF. DNA of the CDR3: TGCGCCAGCAGCTTGACGCTAGCGGGAGGGTACGAGCAGTTCTTC.

The genes are TRBV5-1 and TRBJ2-5, with 9 bases fitting TRBD1. The germline V gene has CDR1 SGHRS and CDR2 YFSETQ. The V segment lost 4 bases and the J segment 5 bases; nucleotides outside the gene matches: 9. The CDR3 contains 15 residues. DNA of the CDR3: TGCGCCAGCAGCGGGAACAGGGGGCGAAGGGAGACCCAGTACTTC. Protein product: CASSGNRGRRETQYF.

This clonotype was detected only a few times. V is TRBV7-2 and J is TRBJ2-3; the D call may be TRBD1 or TRBD2 (7 bases each). V lost 6 bases, J lost 2 bases, and 18 bases lay in between. Per germline, CDR1 SGHTA and CDR2 FQGNSA. The CDR3 runs to 16 residues. CDR3 nucleotide sequence: TGTGCCAGCAGTCAGGGGGGAGGGAGATCCACAGATACGCAGTATTTT. Translating gives CASSQGGGRSTDTQYF.

Here the CDR3 reads CSAKTARIPDTQYF. The CDR3 DNA sequence: TGCAGTGCAAAGACAGCGAGGATACCAGATACGCAGTATTTT. The chain couples TRBV20-1 to TRBJ2-3, with D possibly matching TRBD1 (5 bases). Per germline, CDR1 DFQATT and CDR2 SNEGSKA (reference sequence). Trimming took 6 bases from V and 4 from J, leaving 17 bases between them. The CDR3 totals 14 residues.

The rearrangement joins TRBV7-8 to TRBJ1-6; D might be TRBD1 (6 bases). The germline gives CDR1 SGHVS, CDR2 FQNEAQ. V was shortened by 5 bases and J by 11 bases, with 25 bases between the two germline ends. The CDR3 totals 17 residues. Here the CDR3 DNA reads TGTGCCAGCAGCCCGTGGACAGCAGTGGGAATGAGGCCACCCCTCCACTTT. It encodes CASSPWTAVGMRPPLHF.

The chain couples TRBV24-1 to TRBJ1-4; 8 bases are a match to TRBD1. This CDR3 contains 15 residues. Losses at the gene ends were 4 bases for V and 7 bases for J; bases not matched to a gene: 7. The germline V gene encodes CDR1 KGHDR and CDR2 SFDVKD. The CDR3 here is CATSDPSGTGEKLFF. The CDR3 bases are TGTGCCACCAGTGACCCCTCCGGGACAGGTGAAAAACTGTTTTTT.

This sequence joins TRBV2 and TRBJ2-1, with 14 positions matching TRBD2. Trimming at V came to 10 bases and at J to 0 bases, leaving 5 bases not matched to a gene. CDR3 length equals 16 residues. From germline, CDR1 is SNHLY and CDR2 FYNNEI. CDR3 DNA sequence: TGTGCCACCCAGACTAGCGGGAGGGGCTCCTACAATGAGCAGTTCTTC. It codes for CATQTSGRGSYNEQFF.

The J gene is TRBJ2-1, the V gene TRBV7-8; 7 nucleotides line up with TRBD2. CDR1 and CDR2 (germline): SGHVS, FQNEAQ. V was clipped by 4 bases and J by 3 bases; unmatched bases: 6. This CDR3 is built from 15 residues. This chain's CDR3 is CASSSSGAFYNEQFF. In nucleotides, the CDR3 is TGTGCCAGCAGCTCTAGCGGAGCCTTCTACAATGAGCAGTTCTTC. Looking up the rest from reference TRBV7-8 and TRBJ2-1 gives the full variable domain: GAGVSQSPRYKVAKRGQDVALRCDPISGHVSLFWYQQALGQGPEFLTYFQNEAQLDKSGLPSDRFFAERPEGSVSTLKIQRTQQEDSAVYLCASSSSGAFYNEQFFGPGTRLTVL.